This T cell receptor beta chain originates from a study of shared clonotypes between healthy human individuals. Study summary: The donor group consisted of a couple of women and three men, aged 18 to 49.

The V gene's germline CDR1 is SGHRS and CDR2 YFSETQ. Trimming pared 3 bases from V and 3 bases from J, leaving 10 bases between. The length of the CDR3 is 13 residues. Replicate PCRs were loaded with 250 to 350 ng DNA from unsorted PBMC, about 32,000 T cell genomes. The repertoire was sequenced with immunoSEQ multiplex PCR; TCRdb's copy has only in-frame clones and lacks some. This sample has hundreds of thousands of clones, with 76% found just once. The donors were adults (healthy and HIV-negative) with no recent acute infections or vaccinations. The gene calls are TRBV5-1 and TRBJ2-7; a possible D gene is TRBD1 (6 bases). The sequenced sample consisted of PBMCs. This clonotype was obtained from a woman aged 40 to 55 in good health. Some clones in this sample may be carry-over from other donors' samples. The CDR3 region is CASSSNRDYEQYF. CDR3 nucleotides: TGCGCCAGCAGCTCTAACAGGGACTACGAGCAGTACTTC.